This T cell receptor (beta chain) was recovered during a study of cytomegalovirus exposure and HLA in healthy donors. Overall study: One earlier analysis, a look at about 179 million T cells, found roughly 110 million unique TCR beta sequences.

This CDR3 contains 17 residues. Germline CDR1 MGHRA, CDR2 YSYEKL. Trimming took 4 bases from V and 2 from J, leaving 15 bases between them. The study ran its PCR with 60 Vbeta and 13 Jbeta primers. This table comes from immunoSEQ multiplex PCR, and its TCRdb copy is limited to in-frame clones, with some not included. This table has roughly 99,000 clones, approximately 80% appearing once. The sequencing input was PBMCs. The chain combines TRBV4-1 with TRBJ1-6; D is perhaps TRBD1 (6 bases). The clonotype was recovered from a male donor in good health and CMV-seropositive. Here the CDR3 DNA reads TGCGCCAGCAGCCCAAGGGGGGGAGGTGCCTATAATTCACCCCTCCACTTT. Its translation is CASSPRGGGAYNSPLHF.